The 2 T cell receptor beta chains given below trace back to one sample, sequenced in a study of blood T cell repertoires in COVID-19. Profiling relied on immunoSEQ multiplex PCR, and the TCRdb table lists in-frame clones only, not all of them. The sample contains about 250,000 clones, around 82% of which appear only once. Material for sequencing was peripheral blood. The receptors were sampled from a woman aged 80 or over with active or convalescent COVID-19.

The chain couples TRBV11-3 to TRBJ2-1; 11 nucleotides align to TRBD2. The junction had 3 bases not matched to a gene; V was cut back by 3 bases and J by 2 bases. CDR1 is SGHNT and CDR2 is YENEEA in the germline V gene. This CDR3 contains 16 residues. The CDR3 loop reads CASSFTSGSTYNEQFF. DNA of the CDR3: TGTGCCAGCAGCTTTACTAGCGGGAGCACCTACAATGAGCAGTTCTTC.

The V call is TRBV30, the J call TRBJ1-5, with D unclear. The germline V gene has CDR1 GTSNPN and CDR2 SVGIG (reference sequence). Trimming left V 5 bases short and J 1 base short, with 15 bases between. CDR3 length equals 15 residues. CDR3 residues: CAWSSIDRSNQPQHF. In DNA, the CDR3 is TGTGCCTGGTCCTCCATCGATCGGAGCAATCAGCCCCAGCATTTT. The whole variable domain, remainder taken from reference TRBV30 and TRBJ1-5, is SQTIHQWPATLVQPVGSPLSLECTVEGTSNPNLYWYRQAAGRGLQLLFYSVGIGQISSEVPQNLSASRPQDRQFILSSKKLLLSDSGFYLCAWSSIDRSNQPQHFGDGTRLSIL.